A selection of T cell receptor beta chains follows, all from one sample in a study of radiotherapy plus CTLA-4 blockade in lung cancer. Assay used: immunoSEQ multiplex PCR; TCRdb lists only in-frame clones, some missing. The sample lists over 60,000 clones, around 86% occurring once. Sequences were derived from peripheral blood, sampled from a patient treated with radiotherapy plus ipilimumab. These receptors were collected from a human donor with non-small cell lung cancer that progressed on radiotherapy plus ipilimumab. Both conserved end residues are part of each CDR3. Fields, in order: V gene, J gene, clone size, D gene, CDR3 DNA, CDR3 protein. The D gene is left open where the match is weak. Clone sizes are given selectively: once, few, many, or a class where the clone is expanded.

TRBV5-1,TRBJ2-2,NA,NA,TGCGCCAGCAGCTTGGCGCGAGACACCGGGGAGCTGTTTTTT,CASSLARDTGELFF
TRBV27,TRBJ1-2,NA,NA,TGTGCCAGCAGTTCTAACGGGGGAGATGGCTACACCTTC,CASSSNGGDGYTF
TRBV30,TRBJ2-4,NA,NA,TGTGCCTGGACCCGGAAACTAGCCAAAAACATTCAGTACTTC,CAWTRKLAKNIQYF
TRBV5-1,TRBJ2-1,NA,NA,TGCGCCAGCAGCTTGGCCACGGGAACGCGATACAATGAGCAGTTCTTC,CASSLATGTRYNEQFF
TRBV27,TRBJ2-1,NA,NA,TGTGCCAGCTCAATGACAGCGTACAATGAGCAGTTCTTC,CASSMTAYNEQFF
TRBV28,TRBJ1-1,NA,NA,TGTGCCAGCAGTTTTTCTCAGGGGGAAGCTTTCTTT,CASSFSQGEAFF
TRBV30,TRBJ1-2,once,NA,TGTGCCTGGAGTCGGAGGGACACCTATGGCTACACCTTC,CAWSRRDTYGYTF
TRBV28,TRBJ2-7,NA,NA,TGTGCCAGCAGTTTGGGGGGACTCCCGCTCTTATTC,CASSLGGLPLLF
TRBV5-1,TRBJ2-7,NA,NA,TGCGCCAGCAGCTTTGGTAGCGGACAGTACGAGCAGTACTTC,CASSFGSGQYEQYF
TRBV5-1,TRBJ2-3,NA,NA,TGCGCCAGCAGCTTTACACCGACAGATACGCAGTATTTT,CASSFTPTDTQYF
TRBV9,TRBJ2-6,NA,NA,TGTGCCAGCAGCGTAGTTGGGGTAGCCAACGTCCTGACTTTC,CASSVVGVANVLTF
TRBV11-2,TRBJ2-5,NA,NA,TGTGCCAGCAGCTTATTGGCAGGAACCCAAGAGACCCAGTACTTC,CASSLLAGTQETQYF
TRBV6-5,TRBJ1-1,NA,NA,TGTGCCAGCAAGGAGACCGGGTACGTGCGCACTGAAGCTTTCTTT,CASKETGYVRTEAFF
TRBV4-2,TRBJ1-5,NA,TRBD1,TGTGCCAGCAGCCAAGAGGGTCCAGGGGGTGATCAGCCCCAGCATTTT,CASSQEGPGGDQPQHF
TRBV13,TRBJ2-2,NA,NA,TGTGCCAGCAGCTTAGCGGGAACCAACACCGGGGAGCTGTTTTTT,CASSLAGTNTGELFF
TRBV5-1,TRBJ2-1,NA,TRBD2,TGCGCCAGCAGCCCGGGACTAGCGGGAGGGGGTGAGCAGTTCTTC,CASSPGLAGGGEQFF
TRBV28,TRBJ1-2,once,TRBD1,TGTGCCAGCAGGGGGGACAGTACTTCAGTCTTC,CASRGDSTSVF
TRBV7-9,TRBJ1-4,NA,NA,TGTGCCAGCAACACCGGACGGCGCGACGCCGAAAAACTGTTTTTT,CASNTGRRDAEKLFF
TRBV5-4,TRBJ2-1,NA,TRBD2,TGTGCCAGCAGCTTGGAAATAGCGGGCAGTGGGGACAATGAGCAGTTCTTC,CASSLEIAGSGDNEQFF
TRBV5-1,TRBJ1-2,NA,TRBD1,TGCGCCAGCAGCTCCGGACAGGGGACGTGGGGCTACACCTTC,CASSSGQGTWGYTF
TRBV28,TRBJ1-5,NA,NA,TGTGCCAGCAGTTTGGAGCCGAACAATCAGCCCCAGCATTTT,CASSLEPNNQPQHF
TRBV6-5,TRBJ2-6,few,NA,TGTGCCAGCAGTCCACGGGAAACTGGGGCCAACGTCCTGACTTTC,CASSPRETGANVLTF
TRBV9,TRBJ2-7,NA,TRBD2,TGTGCCAGCAGCATCGCCGGGACTAGCTCCTACGAGCAGTACTTC,CASSIAGTSSYEQYF
TRBV6-6,TRBJ1-1,once,NA,TGTGCCAGTTACAGGTTAATGAACACTGAAGCTTTCTTT,CASYRLMNTEAFF
TRBV7-3,TRBJ2-3,NA,NA,TGTGCCAGCAGCTTAACCAGAAACACAGATACGCAGTATTTT,CASSLTRNTDTQYF
TRBV12-5,TRBJ1-1,NA,NA,TGTGCTAGTGGTTTGGAGGGACAGAACACTGAAGCTTTCTTT,CASGLEGQNTEAFF
TRBV5-1,TRBJ2-7,NA,NA,TGCGCCAGCAGCCCAGTCCCGGACAGTAAAGAGCAGTACTTC,CASSPVPDSKEQYF
TRBV28,TRBJ1-1,NA,TRBD1,TGTGCCAGCGGATCTTACAGGGGGAACACTGAAGCTTTCTTT,CASGSYRGNTEAFF
TRBV19,TRBJ1-1,NA,NA,TGTGCCAGTAGTATAGTTCATTGGGAAGGAGCCGGGCTTGAAGCTTTCTTT,CASSIVHWEGAGLEAFF
TRBV7-9,TRBJ1-2,NA,NA,TGTGCCAGCAGCTTAGGAGGGTTCTATGGCTACACCTTC,CASSLGGFYGYTF
TRBV27,TRBJ2-3,NA,TRBD1,TGTGCCAGCCTAAAGGCGGACAGGGATGGCGATACGCAGTATTTT,CASLKADRDGDTQYF
TRBV18,TRBJ1-4,NA,NA,TGTGCCAGCTACGGTACTGAAAAACTGTTTTTT,CASYGTEKLFF
TRBV27,TRBJ2-2,NA,TRBD1,TGTGCCAGCAGTTTATCATTAGGACACTGGGGACAGACCAACACCGGGGAGCTGTTTTTT,CASSLSLGHWGQTNTGELFF
TRBV11-2,TRBJ2-1,NA,TRBD1,TGTGCCAGCAGCTTGTTCCAGGGGGCTGGCAATGAGCAGTTCTTC,CASSLFQGAGNEQFF
TRBV7-9,TRBJ2-7,NA,TRBD2,TGTGCCAGCAGTGGGACTAGCGGGGCCTACGAGCAGTACTTC,CASSGTSGAYEQYF
TRBV5-1,TRBJ2-3,NA,NA,TGCGCCAGCAGCCTGGAACCGGGCCTAAACACAGATACGCAGTATTTT,CASSLEPGLNTDTQYF
TRBV5-1,TRBJ1-1,NA,NA,TGCGCCAGTAGGACAGACACGAACACTGAAGCTTTCTTT,CASRTDTNTEAFF
TRBV19,TRBJ1-2,few,NA,TGTGCCAGTATGGACAGTTCACGCTACACCTTC,CASMDSSRYTF
TRBV13,TRBJ2-3,NA,TRBD2,TGTGCCAGCAGCTTAGGAGTCGTGGGGCGGGAGGGCCTCACAGATACGCAGTATTTT,CASSLGVVGREGLTDTQYF
TRBV4-1,TRBJ2-1,NA,TRBD2,TGCGCCAGCAGACACCCGGGACTAGCGGCCTACAATGAGCAGTTCTTC,CASRHPGLAAYNEQFF
TRBV28,TRBJ2-7,NA,TRBD1,TGTGCCAGCTACCGGGACAGTGCCTACGAGCAGTACTTC,CASYRDSAYEQYF
TRBV2,TRBJ1-1,NA,TRBD1,TGTGCCAGCAAGGTCAGGGGGATTATCACTGAAGCTTTCTTT,CASKVRGIITEAFF
TRBV11-3,TRBJ2-1,few,NA,TGTGCCAGCAGCAACCGGGACCGACAGTATGAGCAGTTCTTC,CASSNRDRQYEQFF
TRBV27,TRBJ2-7,NA,NA,TGTGCCAGCAGCCTGGGCCCGGCGGGCTACGAGCAGTACTTC,CASSLGPAGYEQYF
TRBV11-2,TRBJ2-3,NA,NA,TGTGCCAGCAGCTTAGATTATACGCAGTATTTT,CASSLDYTQYF
TRBV30,TRBJ1-3,NA,NA,TGTGCCTGGGACACTGGAAACACCATATATTTT,CAWDTGNTIYF
TRBV28,TRBJ2-7,NA,TRBD1,TGTGCCAGCAGTCTGCCCGGGACAGGCTCCTACGAGCAGTACTTC,CASSLPGTGSYEQYF
TRBV7-9,TRBJ2-7,NA,NA,TGTGCCAGCAGCCCCGGCTACGAGCAGTACTTC,CASSPGYEQYF